Listed below are T cell receptor beta chains from one sample, sequenced in a study of blood T cells in healthy people across ages. One entry per CDR3 protein results from TCRdb running MiXCR on the 5' RACE reads. The sample carries 1.5 million to 2 million distinct CDR3 sequences, roughly two fifths recorded once. The source material was blood. The source is a human donor in good health. Both conserved end residues are part of each CDR3. A D gene is named only where the DNA matches it firmly.

>TRBJ1-1|TRBV5-1|.
CASSPADRDGTEAFF
>TRBJ2-3|TRBV10-2|.
CASREPGDTQYF
>TRBJ2-2|TRBV7-2|.
CAGGDIPNTGELFF
>TRBJ1-5|TRBV24-1|.
CATSDLQVDSNQPQHF
>TRBJ1-5|TRBV12-3/TRBV12-4|TRBD1
CASSLRDREGQPQHF
>TRBJ2-7|TRBV7-2|.
CASSTGRGYEQYF
>TRBJ2-5|TRBV5-1|.
CASSPGLPRTQYF
>TRBJ2-7|TRBV15|.
CATSSGSTSSYEQYF
>TRBJ1-5|TRBV29-1|TRBD1
CSAMTGGGNQPQHF
>TRBJ2-3|TRBV11-2|TRBD1
CASSSLGTATDTQYF
>TRBJ1-1|TRBV7-2|.
CASSISREQTFF
>TRBJ2-3|TRBV7-2|.
CASSLSTTPDTQYF
>TRBJ1-2|TRBV29-1|.
CSVASPRGETRGGYTF
>TRBJ2-2|TRBV6-2/TRBV6-3|.
CASSPVGPGELFF
>TRBJ1-5|TRBV11-1|.
CASSLALTGVGVLAGNQPQHF
>TRBJ1-6|TRBV6-6|.
CASRRTNRLDSPLHF
>TRBJ1-1|TRBV7-2|.
CASSLLGLAEAFF
>TRBJ2-3|TRBV5-1|.
CASRSGRISTDTQYF
>TRBJ2-1|TRBV5-6|TRBD1
CASGSGQVPLEQFF
>TRBJ2-1|TRBV11-2|TRBD2
CASSSLGGENEQFF
>TRBJ1-2|TRBV2|TRBD1
CASKERDSNYGYTF
>TRBJ2-5|TRBV12-5|.
CASGSPGAPKETQYF
>TRBJ1-2|TRBV12-3/TRBV12-4|.
CASSPENRALYGYTF
>TRBJ2-5|TRBV5-5|TRBD2
CASSLRLAGGVETQYF
>TRBJ2-1|TRBV11-2|TRBD1
CASTDRDRGFIGGYNEQFF
>TRBJ1-4|TRBV28|.
CASSLPLRGKLFF
>TRBJ2-3|TRBV7-2|.
CASSLMGPSSTDTQYF